These 14 T cell receptor beta chains originate from one sample sequenced in a study of molecular identifiers for immune sequencing clone quantification. Via MiXCR, TCRdb re-called the PCR reads, giving one row per CDR3 protein. The sample lists 62,000 or so distinct CDR3 sequences, approximately 18% occurring once. Sequenced input: naive CD8+ T cells from blood, with Jurkat cell RNA spiked in. Subset noted: FACS-sorted CD8+CD4-CCR7+CD45RA+ naive T cells. The source of these receptors is a human donor in good health. Some libraries in this study had Jurkat cell RNA spiked in.

This clonotype was recorded at least ten times. The chain carries TRBV3-1 and TRBJ1-4; tentatively, D is TRBD1 (5 bases). The V gene's germline CDR1 is LGHDT and CDR2 YNNKEL (reference sequence). The CDR3 runs to 18 residues. Between the trimmed V and J ends, which lost 4 bases and 4 bases, there was a span of 22 bases. The CDR3 sequence is CASSPDPARGAINEKLFF. DNA for the CDR3: TGTGCCAGCAGCCCCGACCCCGCGCGAGGGGCGATTAATGAAAAACTGTTTTTT.

This chain uses TRBV28 with TRBJ2-7; D perhaps matches TRBD2 (5 bases). CDR1 is MDHEN, CDR2 SYDVKM, per germline. The V and J ends lost 2 bases and 6 bases respectively, with 8 bases between them. This CDR3 region has 12 residues. The CDR3, as DNA: TGTGCCAGCAGTTTAAGAACTAGCGAGCAGTACTTC. This codes for CASSLRTSEQYF.

As to this clonotype: This may arise from a read error, as a much more abundant clone is one base away. The CDR3 nucleotides are TGCGCCAGCAGCCCCCTCGGGGATCTGCCCCAGCATTTT. Its translation: CASSPLGDLPQHF. The V gene is TRBV4-1, the J gene TRBJ1-5; D is unclear. Germline V gene lookup returns CDR1 MGHRA and CDR2 YSYEKL. This CDR3 comprises 13 residues. V lost 4 bases and J lost 9, with 13 bases in between.

This chain uses TRBV5-6 with TRBJ1-1; 10 nucleotides agree with TRBD1. Germline V gene data show CDR1 as SGHDT and CDR2 as YYEEEE. The V and J ends lost 4 bases and 11 bases, in that order; junction bases with no gene match: 5. The CDR3 contains 12 residues. The CDR3 sequence: CASSPGTGDAFF. The CDR3 region has the DNA TGTGCCAGCAGCCCGGGGACAGGGGATGCTTTCTTT.

This clonotype was found a few times. The chain is built from TRBV6-7 and TRBJ1-3; D is undetermined. TRBV6-7 is placed among ORFs of uncertain function. The CDR3 sequence is 18 residues long. Trimming pared 4 bases from V and 2 bases from J, leaving 21 bases between. The CDR3 DNA sequence: TGTGCCAGCAGTTTCTACTTCCTTAAGACCCTACCTGGAAACACCATATATTTT. It specifies CASSFYFLKTLPGNTIYF.

Concerning this clonotype itself: Just one base apart from a much larger clone, this may be a read error. The chain uses TRBV9 and TRBJ2-5; TRBD2 agrees at 10 bases. Per germline, CDR1 SGDLS and CDR2 YYNGEE. This CDR3 spans 15 amino acids. The CDR3 protein is CASSVDLAGVETRYF. CDR3 in DNA: TGTGCCAGCAGCGTAGACCTAGCGGGAGTTGAGACCCGGTACTTC.

This clonotype was seen at least ten times. The chain recombines TRBV20-1 with TRBJ1-1; perhaps TRBD1 as D (6 bases). Trimming left V 6 bases short and J 1 base short, with 15 bases between. CDR1 and CDR2 from the germline V gene are DFQATT and SNEGSKA (reference sequence). The CDR3 totals 14 residues. The CDR3 sequence: CSARGGQWNTEAFF. For the CDR3, the DNA is TGCAGTGCCCGCGGTGGACAGTGGAACACTGAAGCTTTCTTT.

This clonotype was observed at least ten times. The chain joins TRBV20-1 to TRBJ2-1, with D perhaps matching TRBD2 (6 bases). CDR3 size: 17 residues. Trimming removed 0 bases at V and 4 bases at J, with 19 bases between. Germline V gene lookup returns CDR1 DFQATT and CDR2 SNEGSKA (reference sequence). The CDR3: CSARDRLTSKTYNEQFF. In nucleotides, the CDR3 is TGCAGTGCTAGAGATCGGCTAACTAGCAAAACATACAATGAGCAGTTCTTC.

This clonotype has ten or more counts. The chain couples TRBV3-1 to TRBJ2-4; the match to TRBD2 covers 11 bases. Germline V gene lookup returns CDR1 LGHDT and CDR2 YNNKEL (reference sequence). The CDR3 consists of 15 residues. J lost 3 bases, V lost 5 bases, and 3 bases had no gene match. CDR3 protein: CASSGLAGFKNIQYF. The CDR3 DNA sequence: TGTGCCAGCAGCGGACTAGCGGGTTTCAAAAACATTCAGTACTTC.

Points on this clonotype: A much larger clone lies a single base off, so this may be a read error. This rearrangement joins TRBV3-1 to TRBJ2-3; 7 nucleotides agree with TRBD2. Per the germline V gene, CDR1 is LGHDT and CDR2 is YNNKEL (reference sequence). This CDR3 contains 19 residues. The CDR3 loop is CASGQDGVGPSGGEDTQYF. The CDR3 DNA reads as TGTGCCAGCGGCCAAGATGGAGTAGGGCCTAGCGGAGGGGAGGATACGCAGTATTTT.

V and J are TRBV7-8 and TRBJ2-7, with D possibly being TRBD1 (6 bases). CDR3 size: 17 residues. Germline lookup yields CDR1 SGHVS and CDR2 FQNEAQ. The ends were cut back, 2 bases at V and 2 bases at J, with 19 bases in the middle. The CDR3 is CASSLKFSGARAYEQYF. CDR3 coding DNA: TGTGCCAGCAGCTTAAAGTTTTCAGGGGCCAGGGCCTACGAGCAGTACTTC.

This clonotype has a handful of counts. A much larger clone is a single base away; this may be a read error. This chain links TRBV7-9 with TRBJ1-2; D uncertain. The CDR3 has 15 amino acids. The germline CDR1 and CDR2 sequences are SEHNR and FQNEAQ (reference sequence). Trimming removed 5 bases at V and 2 bases at J, with 15 bases between. As DNA, the CDR3 is TGTGCCAGCAGCCAACATTTGAACACAAACTATGGCTACACCTTC. This translates into CASSQHLNTNYGYTF.

This chain uses TRBV11-2 with TRBJ2-1, with 7 bases that match TRBD2. J lost 8 bases, V lost 3 bases, and 16 bases had no gene match. The CDR3 loop spans 17 amino acids. From germline, CDR1 is SGHAT and CDR2 FQNNGV. In nucleotides, the CDR3 is TGTGCCAGCAGCTTGGGAGCTGGGGGAGGGCCTCTGGATGAGCAGTTCTTC. It encodes CASSLGAGGGPLDEQFF.

This clonotype was seen repeatedly, ten times or more. The V gene is TRBV30, the J gene TRBJ2-3, with D uncertain. V was pared by 2 bases and J by 1 base, with 10 bases between. The CDR3 is made up of 14 amino acids. Per germline, CDR1 GTSNPN and CDR2 SVGIG (reference sequence). The CDR3 reads CAWSTAAGTDTQYF. In DNA, the CDR3 is TGTGCCTGGAGTACCGCTGCGGGCACAGATACGCAGTATTTT.